This T cell receptor beta chain was captured by sequencing in a study of blood T cell repertoires in COVID-19. CDR1 is LNHDA and CDR2 is SQIVND in the germline V gene (reference sequence). The V segment lost 7 bases and the J segment 5 bases; nucleotides outside the gene matches: 7. CDR3 length: 14 residues. The sample holds a few counts of this clone. Sequenced by immunoSEQ multiplex PCR; TCRdb stores in-frame clones only, minus some. The top ten clones hold 5% to 6.5% of a sample with tens of thousands of clones, approximately 82% of them seen once. The sequenced material came from peripheral blood. The chain recombines TRBV19 with TRBJ1-1; 10 bases match TRBD1. This receptor was identified in a human donor in a cohort sampled during active COVID-19. The CDR3 DNA is TGTGCCAGTACCCGGACAGGGGGTTGGACTGAAGCTTTCTTT. It specifies CASTRTGGWTEAFF.